The clone carrying this T cell receptor (beta chain) came up a few times. The antigen remains unidentified. Germline V gives CDR1 SGHTA, CDR2 FQGTGA. V dropped 4 bases and J dropped 7 bases, with 11 bases sitting between them. The length of the CDR3 is 13 residues. The data originate from a study of CD8+CD57+ T cells in acquired aplastic anemia. General study results and limits: Patients and controls shared 25 to 30 CD8+ CDR3 sequences, which appeared highly expressed in patients and within their immunodominant clones. For CD8+ Simpson's diversity, patients and controls showed no significant difference.

An expansion of CD8+CD57+ cells by flow cytometry had been shown in patients chosen for sequencing. Blood came from patients not yet given any therapy. The template for TCR beta VDJ and CDR3 sequence profiling was genomic DNA. Each CDR3 protein is one row after TCRdb ran MiXCR on the reads. The sample records some 180,000 distinct CDR3 sequences, around 60% being singletons. Sequenced sample: sorted CD4+, CD8+, or CD8+CD57+ T cells (not recorded which) from PBMCs. This chain joins TRBV7-3 and TRBJ2-1; no definite D call. The receptor's source is a human donor with aplastic anemia. The CDR3 loop is CASSWVVGNEQFF. The DNA for the CDR3 is TGTGCCAGCAGCTGGGTGGTGGGGAATGAGCAGTTCTTC.